Below, 27 T cell receptor beta chains from the same sample are listed, as sequenced in a study of T-cell memory formation after mild COVID-19. TCRdb re-called the 5' RACE reads through MiXCR, storing one row per CDR3 protein. Here the sample spans around 310,000 distinct CDR3 sequences, more than 13% being singletons. The sequencing input was PBMCs or a T cell subset sorted from them (not recorded which). Receptor source: a man younger than 30 who had mild COVID-19 (a few samples of this study predate the infection). Cell type and time point are not known.

Only a few counts were recorded for this clonotype. This rearrangement joins TRBV6-2 or TRBV6-3 to TRBJ2-7, with D possibly matching TRBD2 (5 bases). Trimming removed 6 bases at V and 6 bases at J, with 18 bases between. There are 14 residues in the CDR3. The germline gives CDR1 MNHEY, CDR2 SVGEGT. The CDR3 bases are TGTGCCAGCAGGAGGGAGCACCCCCTACGCGAGCAGTACGTC. This translates into CASRREHPLREQYV.

The gene calls are TRBV2 and TRBJ2-7; 7 bases agree with TRBD1. This CDR3 has 15 amino acids. After removal of 7 bases from V and 0 bases from J, the junction contained 9 bases not matched to a gene. The germline V gene has CDR1 SNHLY and CDR2 FYNNEI. CDR3 sequence: CASTYRTGTSYEQYV. The DNA for the CDR3 is TGTGCCAGCACGTATCGGACAGGAACCTCCTACGAGCAGTACGTC.

There are a few counts of this clonotype. This chain links TRBV5-1 with TRBJ2-2; D possibly matches TRBD1 or TRBD2 (5 bases each). The CDR3 has 13 residues. V lost 4 bases to trimming and J lost 5 bases, with 9 bases between them. From germline, CDR1 is SGHRS and CDR2 YFSETQ. The CDR3 DNA reads as TGCGCCAGCAGCCCGGGACGGACCGGGGAGCTGTTTTTT. Translating it yields CASSPGRTGELFF.

This clonotype turned up a few times. The genes are TRBV5-1 and TRBJ2-4, with a weak D call TRBD2 (8 bases). Germline V CDR1 and CDR2: SGHRS, YFSETQ. CDR3 size: 15 residues. V was shortened by 4 bases and J by 6 bases, with 17 bases between the two germline ends. CDR3 in DNA: TGCGCCAGCAGCCGGGAGGGGGCGAATATAAACATTCAGTACTTC. Protein product: CASSREGANINIQYF.

The chain links TRBV27 to TRBJ1-5, with D maybe TRBD1 (6 bases). Per the germline V gene, CDR1 is MNHEY and CDR2 is SMNVEV (reference sequence). Trimming stripped 0 bases from V and 6 bases from J, with 9 bases between. The CDR3 totals 14 residues. CDR3 DNA: TGTGCCAGCAGTTTATCTGGGGGGCGTCAGCCCCAGCATTTT. It translates to CASSLSGGRQPQHF.

The rearrangement uses TRBV5-8 and TRBJ1-1; D is unresolved. V was clipped by 5 bases and J by 1 base, with 21 bases between them. Germline CDR1 reads SGHTS; CDR2 reads YDEGEE. The CDR3 extends over 17 amino acids. The CDR3 loop reads CASRVGLITSPNTEAFF. CDR3 nucleotides: TGTGCCAGCAGAGTAGGCCTCATCACGTCCCCGAACACTGAAGCTTTCTTT.

This clonotype was found many times. This rearrangement joins TRBV5-1 to TRBJ1-4, with D maybe TRBD1 (5 bases). The CDR3 is 15 amino acids. CDR1 and CDR2 (germline): SGHRS, YFSETQ. Trimming stripped 3 bases from V and 8 bases from J, with 17 bases between. As DNA, the CDR3 is TGCGCCAGCAGCTACTTGGGGGTGTCGCGGGAAAAACTGTTTTTT. As protein: CASSYLGVSREKLFF.

The rearrangement links TRBV10-3 to TRBJ1-2; D might be TRBD1 (5 bases). The CDR3 has 15 amino acids. Trimming removed 0 bases at V and 3 bases at J, with 11 bases between. From germline, CDR1 is ENHRY and CDR2 SYGVKD. CDR3 loop: CAISESGQGYYGYTF. The CDR3 DNA reads TGTGCCATCAGTGAGTCAGGGCAGGGATACTATGGCTACACCTTC.

The V and J genes are TRBV18 and TRBJ2-3; D call uncertain. CDR1 is KGHSH, CDR2 LQKENI, per germline. Deletions cut 1 base from V and 2 bases from J, with 13 bases between. The CDR3 runs 16 residues. CDR3 sequence reads: CASSPLQLTTTDTQYF. For the CDR3, the DNA is TGTGCCAGCTCACCACTCCAGCTCACTACCACAGATACGCAGTATTTT.

This clonotype has just a few counts. CDR3 coding DNA: TGTGCCAGCACCCCGGGGGGCAGGCGAGGCTTCTATGGCTACACCTTC. This codes for CASTPGGRRGFYGYTF. The chain carries TRBV7-2 and TRBJ1-2, with TRBD1 as a possible D gene (6 bases). V was cut by 7 bases and J by 4 bases, with 22 bases left in between. The CDR3 consists of 16 residues. Germline-derived CDR1 and CDR2 are SGHTA and FQGNSA.

J is TRBJ2-3 and V is TRBV5-1; the D gene is possibly TRBD2 (5 bases). Trimming stripped 1 base from V and 6 bases from J, with 15 bases between. This CDR3 has 15 residues. Germline CDR1 reads SGHRS; CDR2 reads YFSETQ. CDR3 loop: CASSLLGTRVDTQYF. In DNA form, the CDR3 reads TGCGCCAGCAGCTTGTTAGGTACTAGGGTGGATACGCAGTATTTT.

This clonotype has ten or more counts. The chain carries TRBV6-6 and TRBJ2-7, with 10 positions matching TRBD2. The CDR3 has 16 residues. The V segment lost 9 bases and the J segment 0 bases; nucleotides outside the gene matches: 11. Germline CDR1 and CDR2: MNHNY and SVGAGI (reference sequence). The CDR3 reads CASSGGPPGSSYEQYV. The CDR3 region has the DNA TGTGCCAGTAGCGGGGGGCCCCCCGGGAGCTCCTACGAGCAGTACGTC.

This clonotype was counted at least ten times. The rearrangement joins TRBV6-6 to TRBJ2-7; 10 positions match TRBD1. CDR1 MNHNY and CDR2 SVGAGI come from the germline V gene (reference sequence). V was pared by 4 bases and J by 4 bases, with 4 bases of the junction left unmatched. The CDR3 has 14 amino acids. The CDR3 loop reads CASSSPGQGYEQYV. DNA of the CDR3: TGTGCCAGCAGTTCACCGGGACAGGGGTACGAGCAGTACGTC.

There are a few counts of this clonotype. The CDR3 loop is CASTPLAGGTDTQYF. The CDR3 nucleotides are TGTGCCAGCACCCCCCTAGCGGGGGGGACAGATACGCAGTATTTT. J is TRBJ2-3 and V is TRBV5-4; 12 bases line up with TRBD2. The V and J ends lost 6 bases and 3 bases, in that order; junction bases with no gene match: 5. This CDR3 region has 15 residues. Germline loops: CDR1 SGHNT, CDR2 YYREEE (reference sequence).

This clonotype was observed once. V gene TRBV6-1 combines with J gene TRBJ1-1; D remains ambiguous. The CDR3 consists of 16 residues. CDR1 and CDR2 from the germline V gene are MNHNS and SASEGT. V was clipped by 4 bases and J by 1 base, with 16 bases between them. The CDR3 reads CASSALEASWNTEAFF. The CDR3 DNA reads TGTGCCAGCAGTGCCCTTGAGGCCAGCTGGAACACTGAAGCTTTCTTT.

The V call is TRBV15, the J call TRBJ2-7; D not certain. Germline V gene lookup returns CDR1 LNHNV and CDR2 YYDKDF (reference sequence). The CDR3 totals 14 residues. The V and J ends lost 1 base and 3 bases respectively, with 10 bases between them. CDR3 DNA sequence: TGTGCCACCAGCAGAGGTGGGTCAGGCTACGAGCAGTACTTC. This encodes CATSRGGSGYEQYF.

Only a few counts were recorded for this clonotype. The V call is TRBV7-9, the J call TRBJ1-1, with a weak D call TRBD1 (6 bases). The germline V gene encodes CDR1 SEHNR and CDR2 FQNEAQ (reference sequence). V lost 6 bases and J lost 1, with 9 bases in between. The CDR3 length is 13 residues. CDR3 in amino acids: CASRETGNTEAFF. The CDR3 DNA follows: TGTGCCAGCAGGGAGACAGGGAACACTGAAGCTTTCTTT.

V usage is TRBV12-3 or TRBV12-4 and J usage is TRBJ1-1; D gene ambiguous. The CDR3 totals 10 residues. The CDR3 reads CAVMATEAFF. In DNA, the CDR3 is TGTGCGGTTATGGCAACTGAAGCTTTCTTT.

Only a few counts were recorded for this clonotype. This sequence joins TRBV12-3 or TRBV12-4 and TRBJ1-4; no clear D. This CDR3 comprises 13 residues. Trimming removed 5 bases at V and 7 bases at J, with 11 bases between. The CDR3 DNA is TGTGCCAGCAGTCCCGACAACTTTGAAAAACTGTTTTTT. As protein: CASSPDNFEKLFF.

J is TRBJ2-7 and V is TRBV15; D ambiguous. CDR1 and CDR2 from the germline V gene are LNHNV and YYDKDF (reference sequence). This CDR3 is built from 9 residues. V shed 8 bases and J shed 7 bases, with 6 bases lying between them. CDR3 in DNA: TGTGCCACCGAACAAGAGCAGTACTTC. It encodes CATEQEQYF.

The V gene is TRBV5-1, the J gene TRBJ1-1; D perhaps matches TRBD1 (5 bases). This CDR3 is 14 amino acids long. The V and J ends lost 4 bases and 5 bases respectively, with 15 bases between them. The germline V gene encodes CDR1 SGHRS and CDR2 YFSETQ. The CDR3 nucleotides are TGCGCCAGCAGCCCCTCAGGGAGTAAGACTGAAGCTTTCTTT. The encoded protein is CASSPSGSKTEAFF. The full variable domain, in which reference TRBV5-1 and TRBJ1-1 provide the parts outside the CDR3, is KAGVTQTPRYLIKTRGQQVTLSCSPISGHRSVSWYQQTPGQGLQFLFEYFSETQRNKGNFPGRFSGRQFSNSRSEMNVSTLELGDSALYLCASSPSGSKTEAFFGQGTRLTVV.

This clonotype was recorded many times. V is TRBV11-2 and J is TRBJ2-2, with unresolved D. Germline CDR1 reads SGHAT; CDR2 reads FQNNGV. The CDR3 runs to 11 residues. The germline V and J ends were trimmed by 5 bases and 5 bases, with 3 bases remaining between them. The CDR3 DNA follows: TGTGCCAGCAGCACAACCGGGGAGCTGTTTTTT. Translated: CASSTTGELFF.

This clonotype was observed at least ten times. The chain joins TRBV6-2 or TRBV6-3 to TRBJ2-2; D is uncertain. CDR3 length: 14 residues. V was pared by 2 bases and J by 3 bases, with 7 bases between. The germline CDR1 and CDR2 sequences are MNHEY and SVGEGT. The CDR3 nucleotides read TGTGCCAGCAGTTACCTTACAGACACCGGGGAGCTGTTTTTT. The encoded protein is CASSYLTDTGELFF.

The chain has TRBV4-1 and TRBJ2-1; a weak D match, TRBD2 (5 bases). The germline V and J ends were trimmed by 1 base and 10 bases, with 17 bases remaining between them. CDR3 size: 15 residues. Germline V lookup: CDR1 MGHRA, CDR2 YSYEKL. The CDR3 here is CASSQGHSAIKEQFF. CDR3 DNA: TGCGCCAGCAGCCAAGGACATAGCGCGATCAAGGAGCAGTTCTTC.

The chain recombines TRBV5-1 with TRBJ2-1, with D hard to call. V was clipped by 3 bases and J by 6 bases, with 19 bases between them. CDR3 size: 16 residues. Germline V gene data show CDR1 as SGHRS and CDR2 as YFSETQ. Here the CDR3 DNA reads TGCGCCAGCAGCTCCGACTGGGGATTTTGGGGCAATGAGCAGTTCTTC. Its translation is CASSSDWGFWGNEQFF.

This chain's CDR3 is CSARDYYEQYV. CDR3 sequence (DNA): TGCAGTGCTAGAGATTACTACGAGCAGTACGTC. The chain employs TRBV20-1 and TRBJ2-7, with D unresolved. The V gene's germline CDR1 is DFQATT and CDR2 SNEGSKA (reference sequence). Trimming took off 0 bases at V and 3 bases at J, with 3 bases between the two ends. There are 11 residues in the CDR3.

This clonotype was seen a handful of times. The chain recombines TRBV7-9 with TRBJ2-1; D is unresolved. The CDR3 is 16 amino acids. Trimming stripped 9 bases from V and 0 bases from J, with 18 bases between. From germline, CDR1 is SEHNR and CDR2 FQNEAQ (reference sequence). The CDR3 coding sequence is TGTGCCAGTTCCCTCGCCGCCCTGAGCTCCTACAATGAGCAGTTCTTC. The encoded protein is CASSLAALSSYNEQFF.